This T cell receptor beta chain was sequenced during a study of T cells in Graves' hyperthyroidism and ophthalmopathy (dated by TCRdb to between 2019 and 2020). Background for the entire study: To identify TCR V-J signatures that set the groups apart, the researchers used a discovery cohort of roughly 100 patients, made up of fewer than 50 with Graves' ophthalmopathy and approximately 57 with stable Graves' hyperthyroidism. In about 6 Graves' hyperthyroidism patients, the study also compared T-cell repertoires from thyroid tissue with T-cell repertoires from blood. Prospective prediction of ophthalmopathy was tested in an independent validation cohort of 18 hyperthyroidism patients and 15 to 17 patients who later progressed to ophthalmopathy. Following sampling, methimazole starting at 30 mg daily was given to hyperthyroidism patients, and high-dose intravenous methylprednisolone was given to ophthalmopathy patients. For training and testing, the 100 or so patients in the discovery cohort were randomly divided in a 7:3 ratio. The paper reports TCR Vbeta CDR3 sequencing of approximately 140 peripheral blood samples: approximately 41 ophthalmopathy, fewer than 80 hyperthyroidism and 17 progressor patients. The study at large found these results: In validation, the model predicted progression to ophthalmopathy with 55% to 71% sensitivity and approximately 74% specificity, a median of 6.5 months before onset. Most expanded thyroid clonotypes (frequency above 0.001) were also detected in blood, suggesting blood repertoires may reflect thyroid immune responses. No statistical method was used to set the sample size in advance, and investigators knew the group allocation. Ophthalmopathy was separated from stable hyperthyroidism by a 13 V-J signature model, with around 88% sensitivity and about 81% specificity obtained in cross-validation and 80%/75% obtained in testing.

The germline V gene (reference sequence) yields MNHNY for CDR1 and SVGAGI for CDR2. Cut back by 6 bases and 1 base, the V and J ends lie 16 bases apart. CDR3 length: 16 amino acids, cysteine to phenylalanine. The DNA shown is the 48-base CDR3, in frame from base 1. Regarding this clonotype: It lacks a known antigen. The input lacks base qualities; no much larger clone sits a single base away.

Exclusion was applied to patients with uncontrolled infections, other autoimmune diseases, pregnancy or lactation. Clinical symptoms, serum thyroxine and TRAb, thyroid ultrasound, and orbital computed tomography formed the basis for the diagnoses. Total RNA was extracted using Trizol reagent, and RNA quality was assessed on an Agilent 2100 Bioanalyzer. The TCR beta CDR3 regions were amplified from RNA transcripts. The TCR CDR3 was subjected to a first round of RT-PCR using the HTBI primer set and the Qiagen OneStep RT-PCR kit. Libraries were constructed in a second round of multiplex PCR, after which size selection and purification were carried out. Paired-end sequencing of the libraries was performed with 100 bp reads on an Illumina HiSeq2000. Per the source publication's procedure: SOAPnuke was used to process the raw data, removing reads that contained adapters or uncalled bases, had a mean Phred below 15, or lacked an exact match to the constant primer or identifier. High-quality paired reads were merged with COPE v1.2.5, and unique nucleotide sequences were defined as clonotypes. Clonotypes were aligned to IMGT TRBV, TRBD and TRBJ reference segments using MiTCR v1.1. Analysis was restricted to V-J combinations with a frequency above 0.0001, which covered roughly 99% of repertoires. The TCS score was defined as the ratio of F50 (clonal expansion) to E x V (chaos), calculated using BLOSUM62-based TCRdist between CDR3 peptides within each V-J. Welch's t-statistics and random forest reduced around 520 V-J features to 10 to 15, which were used in a naive Bayes classifier (R e1071). The Morisita-Horn index was used to measure how similar the thyroid and blood repertoires were. TCRdb reprocessing: public reads trimmed at Q25 with fastp, clones called with MiXCR, in-frame beta chains kept. Identical CDR3 protein sequences are pooled into one entry, listed with their most common genes and DNA. The V and J calls shown here were made by TCRdb, not taken from the authors' results. This sample lists 500,000 to 600,000 distinct CDR3 sequences; approximately 44% were detected once. Around a fifth of the sample is taken by the ten largest.

The receptor was derived from an adult woman with Graves' disease, either hyperthyroidism or ophthalmopathy (not recorded which). Rearrangement joined TRBV6-6 to TRBJ1-3; there is no confident call for the D gene. The sequencing sample was made of peripheral blood or thyroid tissue (not recorded which). The DNA sequence is as follows: TGTGCCAGCAGGGCTTACCGGGTTGTGTCTGGAAACACCATATATTTT. Its protein product is CASRAYRVVSGNTIYF.